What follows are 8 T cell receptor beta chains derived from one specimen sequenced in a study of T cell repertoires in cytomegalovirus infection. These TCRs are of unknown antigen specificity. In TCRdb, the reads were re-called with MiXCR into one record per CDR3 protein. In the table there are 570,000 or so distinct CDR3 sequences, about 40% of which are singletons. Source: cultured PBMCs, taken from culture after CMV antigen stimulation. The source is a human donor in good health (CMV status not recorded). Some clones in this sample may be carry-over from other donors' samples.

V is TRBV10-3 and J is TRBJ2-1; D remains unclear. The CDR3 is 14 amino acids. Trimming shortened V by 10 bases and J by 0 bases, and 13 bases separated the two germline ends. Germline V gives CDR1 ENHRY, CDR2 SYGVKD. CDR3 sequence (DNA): TGTGCCACCGACGATGCGAGCTCCTACAATGAGCAGTTCTTC. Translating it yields CATDDASSYNEQFF.

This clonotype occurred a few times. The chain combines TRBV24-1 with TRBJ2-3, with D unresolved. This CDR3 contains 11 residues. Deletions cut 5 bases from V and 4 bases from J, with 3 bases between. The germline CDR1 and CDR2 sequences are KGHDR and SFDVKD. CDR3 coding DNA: TGTGCCACCAGTGTTTCAGATACGCAGTATTTT. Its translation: CATSVSDTQYF.

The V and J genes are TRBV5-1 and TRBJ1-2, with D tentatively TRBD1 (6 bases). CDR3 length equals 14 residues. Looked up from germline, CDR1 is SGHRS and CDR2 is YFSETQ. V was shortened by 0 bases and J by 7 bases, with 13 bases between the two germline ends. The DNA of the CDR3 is TGCGCCAGCAGCTTGGCGGGGGGCGATCCTGGCTACACCTTC. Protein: CASSLAGGDPGYTF.

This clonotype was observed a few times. The CDR3 region is CASSLVGAATNEKLFF. CDR3 nucleotide sequence: TGTGCCAGCAGCTTAGTAGGGGCTGCAACTAATGAAAAACTGTTTTTT. The chain carries TRBV7-9 and TRBJ1-4; the D gene is possibly TRBD1 (5 bases). The germline V and J ends were trimmed by 1 base and 0 bases, with 9 bases remaining between them. Looked up from germline, CDR1 is SEHNR and CDR2 is FQNEAQ (reference sequence). The CDR3 runs 16 residues.

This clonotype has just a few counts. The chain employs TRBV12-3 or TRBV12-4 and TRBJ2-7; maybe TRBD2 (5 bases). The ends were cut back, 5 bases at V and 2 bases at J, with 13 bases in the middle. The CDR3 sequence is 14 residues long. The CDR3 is CASSPRRATYEQYF. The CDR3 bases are TGTGCCAGCAGTCCCAGGCGGGCGACCTACGAGCAGTACTTC.

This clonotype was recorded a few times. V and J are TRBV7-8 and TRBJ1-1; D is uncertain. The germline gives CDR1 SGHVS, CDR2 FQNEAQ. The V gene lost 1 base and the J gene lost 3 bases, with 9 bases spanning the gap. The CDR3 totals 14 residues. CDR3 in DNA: TGTGCCAGCAGCTTAGTTGGGGAGTACACTGAAGCTTTCTTT. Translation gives CASSLVGEYTEAFF.

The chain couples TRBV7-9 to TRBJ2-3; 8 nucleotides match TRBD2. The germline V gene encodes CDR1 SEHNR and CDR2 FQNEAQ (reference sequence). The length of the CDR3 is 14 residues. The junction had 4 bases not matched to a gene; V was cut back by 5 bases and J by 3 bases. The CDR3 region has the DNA TGTGCCAGCAGCATCGGGGGGGGGACAGATACGCAGTATTTT. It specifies CASSIGGGTDTQYF.

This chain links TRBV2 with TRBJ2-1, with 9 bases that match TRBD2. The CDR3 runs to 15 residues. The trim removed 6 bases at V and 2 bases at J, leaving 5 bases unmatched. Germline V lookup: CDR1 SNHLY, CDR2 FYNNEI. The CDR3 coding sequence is TGTGCCAGCAGCCGGAGCGGGGGGCCCTACAATGAGCAGTTCTTC. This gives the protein CASSRSGGPYNEQFF.